This T cell receptor beta chain is drawn from a study of blood T cells in healthy people across ages. Study-level results: Any changes in expanded clonotypes were possibly confounded, as donor CMV status remained unknown. Both higher diversity and more naive CD4+ cells marked long-lived donors when set against aged donors.

Germline CDR1 MNHNY, CDR2 SVGAGI (reference sequence). This CDR3 region has 16 residues. V gave up 0 bases and J gave up 4 bases, with 15 bases separating them. This clonotype was found a few times. Its antigen is still unknown. Isolation recovered at least 6 million PBMCs from every sample. Total RNA amounts of at least 6 micrograms were extracted per sample. Primers used in a second PCR of about 7 to 12 cycles were a sample-barcoded 5' primer and a J-beta primer mix. MiXCR was run by TCRdb on the 5' RACE reads, yielding one entry per CDR3 protein. This sample has around 1.5 million distinct CDR3 sequences; around 59% occur once, and the top ten carry about 6.7%.

This TCR came from a young man in good health. Material: blood. This chain uses TRBV6-6 with TRBJ2-5, with a weak D call TRBD1 (7 bases). The CDR3 here is CASSYSRQGGGETQYF. For the CDR3, the DNA is TGTGCCAGCAGTTACTCGAGACAGGGAGGCGGAGAGACCCAGTACTTC.